This T cell receptor (beta chain) stems from a study of shared clonotypes between healthy human individuals. Libraries were prepared by immunoSEQ multiplex PCR; TCRdb keeps only in-frame clonotypes and omits some of them. The table shows millions of clones, with roughly nine tenths occurring only once. The germline gives CDR1 SGHRS, CDR2 YFSETQ. The CDR3 totals 14 residues. Trimming removed 2 bases at V and 0 bases at J, with 7 bases between. This clone was observed a single time. The TCR sequence derives from a man younger than 30 in good health. The genes are TRBV5-1 and TRBJ2-3; no reliable D call. The sequenced sample consisted of naive CD4+ T cells sorted from blood. The subset denotes: CD45RA+ positively selected. The CDR3 sequence: CASSFPQSTDTQYF. The CDR3 region has the DNA TGCGCCAGCAGCTTTCCACAGAGCACAGATACGCAGTATTTT.